The clone carrying this T cell receptor (beta chain) was recorded once. This entry belongs to a study of cytomegalovirus exposure and HLA in healthy donors. TCRdb's table, derived via immunoSEQ multiplex PCR, lists solely in-frame clones and lacks some. The sample includes a few hundred thousand clones, less than 95% seen only once; the top ten take approximately 3%. V lost 5 bases and J lost 1; bases outside the gene matches: 2. The CDR3 contains 14 residues. The germline V gene encodes CDR1 MNHEY and CDR2 SMNVEV (reference sequence). Sequencing used PBMCs. The sequence was obtained from a woman aged 25 to 39 in good health and CMV-seronegative. The chain is built from TRBV27 and TRBJ1-5, with 7 bases that match TRBD1. CDR3 coding DNA: TGTGCCAGCAGTCCGACAGGGAGCAATCAGCCCCAGCATTTT. Translated, it gives CASSPTGSNQPQHF.